Listed below are T cell receptor beta chains from one sample, sequenced in a study of blood T cell repertoires in COVID-19. Clones were read by immunoSEQ multiplex PCR, and TCRdb kept only the in-frame ones, dropping some. This table holds about 97,000 clones, about nine tenths found once. Sequenced input: peripheral blood. These receptor sequences come from a man younger than 30 with acute or convalescent COVID-19. The CDR3 runs from the conserved cysteine through the conserved F or W. A D gene is named only where the DNA matches it firmly. Clone size is given for some rows only: seen once, a few or many times, or a class if the clone is expanded.

clone_size j_call v_call cdr3_length d_call cdr3_aa cdr3_nt
- TRBJ2-5 TRBV7-6 15 TRBD2 CASSLDVLAGETQYF TGTGCCAGCAGCTTAGATGTACTAGCGGGCGAGACCCAGTACTTC
- TRBJ1-1 TRBV9 15 TRBD1 CASSATTGQGTEAFF TGTGCCAGCAGCGCGACGACAGGGCAGGGCACTGAAGCTTTCTTT
once TRBJ1-2 TRBV5-5 16 TRBD1 CASSQGLGQGAEGYTF TGTGCCAGCAGCCAGGGGCTCGGACAGGGGGCTGAAGGCTACACCTTC
- TRBJ1-2 TRBV14 12 - CASSHGGDGYTF TGTGCCAGCAGCCATGGCGGGGATGGCTACACCTTC
- TRBJ2-7 TRBV3-1/TRBV3-2 12 TRBD1 CASSQGQGEQYF TGTGCCAGCAGCCAAGGACAGGGCGAGCAGTACTTC
once TRBJ2-5 TRBV19 17 - CASSIRGKGPLQETQYF TGTGCCAGTAGTATAAGGGGGAAGGGCCCCCTCCAAGAGACCCAGTACTTC
- TRBJ2-2 TRBV4-1 15 TRBD2 CASSQDQGGTGELFF TGCGCCAGCAGCCAAGATCAGGGAGGGACCGGGGAGCTGTTTTTT
- TRBJ2-1 TRBV15 13 - CATSKPPINEQFF TGTGCCACCAGCAAGCCCCCCATCAATGAGCAGTTCTTC
- TRBJ1-1 TRBV5-1 15 - CASSLGSGLNTEAFF TGCGCCAGCAGCTTGGGATCAGGGCTGAACACTGAAGCTTTCTTT
- TRBJ2-1 TRBV5-1 17 TRBD2 CASSLGVIAGMYNEQFF TGCGCCAGCAGCTTGGGGGTCATAGCGGGGATGTACAATGAGCAGTTCTTC
- TRBJ1-5 TRBV19 15 TRBD1 CASSIDGQGVQPQHF TGTGCCAGTAGTATAGATGGACAGGGTGTCCAGCCCCAGCATTTT
- TRBJ1-4 TRBV7-8 15 - CASSSRRTGWEKLFF TGTGCCAGCAGCTCCCGGCGCACGGGGTGGGAAAAACTGTTTTTT
- TRBJ2-5 TRBV6-5 14 TRBD1 CASRETGWRETQYF TGTGCCAGCAGAGAGACAGGGTGGCGAGAGACCCAGTACTTC
once TRBJ2-7 TRBV4-1 14 - CASSQELALYEQYF TGCGCCAGCAGCCAAGAACTAGCCCTCTACGAGCAGTACTTC
- TRBJ2-3 TRBV27 14 TRBD2 CASSLLAGVDTQYF TGTGCCAGCAGTTTATTAGCGGGAGTTGATACGCAGTATTTT
once TRBJ1-4 TRBV6-5 13 TRBD1 CASSRGQGEKLFF TGTGCCAGCAGTCGGGGACAGGGTGAAAAACTGTTTTTT
- TRBJ2-3 TRBV11-2 15 - CASSRAAGGTDTQYF TGTGCCAGCAGTAGGGCGGCAGGGGGCACAGATACGCAGTATTTT
once TRBJ1-6 TRBV28 15 - CASSFQGLNNSPLHF TGTGCCAGCAGTTTCCAGGGACTGAATAATTCACCCCTCCACTTT
- TRBJ1-6 TRBV27 12 - CASSRGLSPLHF TGTGCCAGCAGTAGGGGATTATCACCCCTCCACTTT
- TRBJ2-7 TRBV19 15 TRBD1 CASSIKTGENYEQYF TGTGCCAGTAGTATTAAGACAGGGGAAAACTACGAGCAGTACTTC
- TRBJ2-3 TRBV28 17 TRBD2 CASSLGLAGGPTDTQYF TGTGCCAGCAGTTTGGGACTAGCGGGGGGGCCTACAGATACGCAGTATTTT
- TRBJ2-7 TRBV7-9 14 - CASSLVQGTYEQYF TGTGCCAGCAGCTTAGTGCAGGGTACCTACGAGCAGTACTTC
few TRBJ2-3 TRBV5-1 12 TRBD1 CASSLDRGTQYF TGCGCCAGCAGCTTGGACAGGGGTACGCAGTATTTT